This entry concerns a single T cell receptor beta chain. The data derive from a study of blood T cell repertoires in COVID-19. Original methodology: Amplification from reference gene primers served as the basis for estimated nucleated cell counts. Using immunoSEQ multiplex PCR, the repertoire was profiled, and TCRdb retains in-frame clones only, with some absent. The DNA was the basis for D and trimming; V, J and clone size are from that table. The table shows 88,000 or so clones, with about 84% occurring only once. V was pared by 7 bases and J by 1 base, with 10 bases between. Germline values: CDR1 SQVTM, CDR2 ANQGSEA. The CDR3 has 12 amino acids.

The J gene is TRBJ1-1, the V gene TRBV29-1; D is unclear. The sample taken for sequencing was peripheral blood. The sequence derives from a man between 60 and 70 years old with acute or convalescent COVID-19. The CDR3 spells CSAEWQNTEAFF. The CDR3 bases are TGCAGCGCTGAGTGGCAGAACACTGAAGCTTTCTTT.